This T cell receptor (beta chain) derives from a study of shared clonotypes between healthy human individuals. Per the original methods: There were no quality scores in the junction-only immunoSEQ sequences, so filtering differed. Clones were read by immunoSEQ multiplex PCR, and TCRdb kept only the in-frame ones, dropping some. V and J calls and clone size are given by that table; D and trimming were obtained from the DNA. The repertoire has around 700,000 clones, less than 80% of them found once; the top ten carry 1.5% to 2%. This clone was counted once. Its antigen is as yet unknown. Other DNA sequences within the sample encode an identical CDR3. Germline values: CDR1 SGHRS, CDR2 YFSETQ. This CDR3 is built from 15 residues. V was shortened by 0 bases and J by 5 bases, with 14 bases between the two germline ends. A split of CD4+ cells into CD45RA+ naive and CD45RA-negative memory subsets was performed.

Study-wide results and limits: Represented genetic and exposure-history diversity was restricted by having few donors.

The chain is built from TRBV5-1 and TRBJ2-5; D may match TRBD1 or TRBD2 (6 bases each). Sequencing input: memory CD4+ T cells sorted from blood. Indicated subset: CD45RA-negative fraction. The TCR comes from a woman aged 25 to 45 in good health. CDR3 sequence: CASSLGGGGQETQYF. CDR3 DNA: TGCGCCAGCAGCTTGGGTGGTGGGGGGCAGGAGACCCAGTACTTC. Supplemented by reference TRBV5-1 and TRBJ2-5, the full variable domain reads KAGVTQTPRYLIKTRGQQVTLSCSPISGHRSVSWYQQTPGQGLQFLFEYFSETQRNKGNFPGRFSGRQFSNSRSEMNVSTLELGDSALYLCASSLGGGGQETQYFGPGTRLLVL.